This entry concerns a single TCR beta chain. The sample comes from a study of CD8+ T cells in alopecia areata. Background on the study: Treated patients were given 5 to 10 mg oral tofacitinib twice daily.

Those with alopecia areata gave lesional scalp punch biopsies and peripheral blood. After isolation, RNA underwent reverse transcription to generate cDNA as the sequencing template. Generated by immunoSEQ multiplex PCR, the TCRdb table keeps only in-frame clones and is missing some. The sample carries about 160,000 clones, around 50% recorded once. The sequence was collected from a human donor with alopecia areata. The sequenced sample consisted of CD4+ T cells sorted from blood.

This chain's CDR3 is CASSLDGGGGYGYTF. CDR3 coding DNA: TGTGCCAGCAGCTTGGACGGAGGAGGTGGCTATGGCTACACCTTC. J is TRBJ1-2 and V is TRBV5-6, with D uncertain. The CDR3 spans 15 residues. V was shortened by 0 bases and J by 4 bases, with 13 bases between the two germline ends. Germline CDR1 is SGHDT and CDR2 is YYEEEE.